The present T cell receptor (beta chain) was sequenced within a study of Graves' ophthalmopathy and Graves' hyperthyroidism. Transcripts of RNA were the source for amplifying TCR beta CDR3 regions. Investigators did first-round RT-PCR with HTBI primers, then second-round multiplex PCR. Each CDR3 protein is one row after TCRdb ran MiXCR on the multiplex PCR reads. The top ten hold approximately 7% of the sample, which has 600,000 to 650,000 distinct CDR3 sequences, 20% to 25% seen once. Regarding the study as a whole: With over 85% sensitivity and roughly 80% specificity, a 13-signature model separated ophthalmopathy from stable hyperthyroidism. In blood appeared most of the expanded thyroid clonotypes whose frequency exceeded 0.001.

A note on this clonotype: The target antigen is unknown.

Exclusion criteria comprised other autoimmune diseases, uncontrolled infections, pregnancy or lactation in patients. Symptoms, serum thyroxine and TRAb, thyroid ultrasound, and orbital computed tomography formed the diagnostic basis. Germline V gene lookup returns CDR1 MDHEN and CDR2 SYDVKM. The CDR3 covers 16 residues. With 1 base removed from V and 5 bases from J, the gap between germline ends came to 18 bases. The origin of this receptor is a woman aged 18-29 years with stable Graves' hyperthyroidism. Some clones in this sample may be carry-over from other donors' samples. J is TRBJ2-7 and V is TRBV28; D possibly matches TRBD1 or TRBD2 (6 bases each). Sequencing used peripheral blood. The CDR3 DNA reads TGTGCCAGCAGTTTATTTTCCCCGGGGGCCAGGGACGAGCAGTACTTC. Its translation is CASSLFSPGARDEQYF.